A single sample gave rise to the 28 T cell receptor beta chains below, sequenced in a study of naive and memory T cell subsets. Two oligonucleotides, mixed equimolar, formed the beta constant-region primer covering TRBC1 and TRBC2. Nested alpha and beta constant-region primers with the SP2 primer drove four PCR rounds on ligated cDNA. TCRdb called the UMI-ligation and nested PCR reads again in MiXCR, with one record for every CDR3 protein. The sample consists of roughly 150,000 distinct CDR3 sequences, roughly 20% of them appearing once. Study-level results: Possibly reflecting memory cells re-expressing CD45RA, a few larger clonotypes occurred in naive repertoires, especially CD8.

The antigens of these receptors remain unknown. Sequencing input: naive CD4+ T cells from blood. All receptors come from a human donor in good health.

For the CDR3, the DNA is TGCAGCGTTGGGACAGGGATGAACACTGAAGCTTTCTTT. This sequence encodes CSVGTGMNTEAFF. The rearrangement links TRBV29-1 to TRBJ1-1; 8 nucleotides match TRBD1. The CDR3 loop spans 13 amino acids. CDR1 and CDR2 (germline): SQVTM, ANQGSEA. The junction had 1 base not matched to a gene; V was cut back by 4 bases and J by 0 bases.

The V gene is TRBV20-1, the J gene TRBJ2-2, with a tentative D call TRBD1 (6 bases). The CDR3 contains 15 residues. V lost 2 bases, J lost 8 bases, and 18 bases lay in between. The V gene's germline CDR1 is DFQATT and CDR2 SNEGSKA (reference sequence). In DNA, the CDR3 is TGCAGTGCTAGAATAACAGGGAATCTAGCTGGGGAGCTGTTTTTT. Protein: CSARITGNLAGELFF.

The DNA of the CDR3 is TGCAGTGCGGCAGGGTCCCTGTACCAAGAGACCCAGTACTTC. Its translation is CSAAGSLYQETQYF. The chain employs TRBV20-1 and TRBJ2-5, with D perhaps matching TRBD1 (5 bases). From germline, CDR1 is DFQATT and CDR2 SNEGSKA (reference sequence). This CDR3 contains 14 residues. V lost 6 bases to trimming and J lost 0 bases, with 14 bases between them.

The chain couples TRBV18 to TRBJ1-3; the D gene is possibly TRBD1 (6 bases). Germline-derived CDR1 and CDR2 are KGHSH and LQKENI. The CDR3 is 15 residues long. With 8 bases removed from V and 0 bases from J, the gap between germline ends came to 14 bases. The CDR3 region has the DNA TGTGCCAGCACGAAAACAGGGCCCTCTGGAAACACCATATATTTT. Protein: CASTKTGPSGNTIYF.

The chain combines TRBV7-9 with TRBJ2-5, with D possibly matching TRBD2 (6 bases). This CDR3 is built from 15 residues. The germline V gene has CDR1 SEHNR and CDR2 FQNEAQ (reference sequence). With 5 bases removed from V and 0 bases from J, the gap between germline ends came to 13 bases. The CDR3 coding sequence is TGTGCCAGCAGCGAGCCCCGGACTAACCAAGAGACCCAGTACTTC. This gives the protein CASSEPRTNQETQYF.

This clonotype was seen at least ten times. The V and J genes are TRBV29-1 and TRBJ2-7; 11 bases line up with TRBD2. The CDR3 covers 13 residues. Germline V gene data show CDR1 as SQVTM and CDR2 as ANQGSEA. V lost 6 bases, J lost 7 bases, and 8 bases stayed unmatched. CDR3 residues: CSVRLAGPLEQYF. The CDR3 coding sequence is TGCAGCGTCCGACTAGCGGGGCCTCTAGAGCAGTACTTC.

The V gene is TRBV28, the J gene TRBJ2-3, with TRBD2 matching over 9 bases. There are 17 residues in the CDR3. Germline-derived CDR1 and CDR2 are MDHEN and SYDVKM. Trimming at V came to 4 bases and at J to 4 bases, leaving 12 bases not matched to a gene. Written as DNA, the CDR3 is TGTGCCAGCAGTTCCCCTAGCGGGATTCGTGGAGCAGATACGCAGTATTTT. Translation gives CASSSPSGIRGADTQYF. Using reference TRBV28 and TRBJ2-3 for the parts outside the CDR3, the full variable domain is DVKVTQSSRYLVKRTGEKVFLECVQDMDHENMFWYRQDPGLGLRLIYFSYDVKMKEKGDIPEGYSVSREKKERFSLILESASTNQTSMYLCASSSPSGIRGADTQYFGPGTRLTVL.

The V and J genes are TRBV5-4 and TRBJ1-2; D is possibly TRBD1 (6 bases). The V and J ends lost 0 bases and 7 bases respectively, with 7 bases between them. Germline V lookup: CDR1 SGHNT, CDR2 YYREEE (reference sequence). CDR3 size: 12 residues. The CDR3 protein is CASSLGGAGYTF. The DNA of the CDR3 is TGTGCCAGCAGCTTGGGGGGGGCTGGCTACACCTTC. The full variable domain, its missing parts supplied by reference TRBV5-4 and TRBJ1-2, is ETGVTQSPTHLIKTRGQQVTLRCSSQSGHNTVSWYQQALGQGPQFIFQYYREEENGRGNFPPRFSGLQFPNYSSELNVNALELDDSALYLCASSLGGAGYTFGSGTRLTVV.

This clonotype was seen a handful of times. V is TRBV28 and J is TRBJ2-1; 7 nucleotides line up with TRBD1. The CDR3 spans 15 residues. CDR1 is MDHEN, CDR2 SYDVKM, per germline. Losses at the gene ends were 7 bases for V and 3 bases for J; bases not matched to a gene: 9. The CDR3, as DNA: TGTGCCAGCAAAGCTCTCGGGACAGACTACAATGAGCAGTTCTTC. This encodes CASKALGTDYNEQFF.

The genes are TRBV20-1 and TRBJ1-1; no firm D call. Per germline, CDR1 DFQATT and CDR2 SNEGSKA (reference sequence). The V and J ends lost 1 base and 1 base respectively, with 7 bases between them. This CDR3 comprises 13 residues. CDR3: CSARVPQNTEAFF. CDR3 sequence (DNA): TGCAGTGCTAGAGTCCCACAGAACACTGAAGCTTTCTTT.

This clonotype turned up a few times. This chain connects TRBV5-1 to TRBJ2-7, with D possibly TRBD1 on 5 matching bases. The CDR3 length is 14 residues. The V end was cut by 3 bases, the J end by 0 bases, with 10 bases between. Germline V gene data show CDR1 as SGHRS and CDR2 as YFSETQ. In nucleotides, the CDR3 is TGCGCCAGCAGCTGGCTGACAGACTCCTACGAGCAGTACTTC. Amino acid sequence: CASSWLTDSYEQYF.

The genes are TRBV29-1 and TRBJ2-7; the match to TRBD1 covers 9 bases. The CDR3 runs to 16 residues. The V gene's germline CDR1 is SQVTM and CDR2 ANQGSEA. The V segment lost 1 base and the J segment 5 bases; nucleotides outside the gene matches: 12. The CDR3 reads CSVEGGLNRGPHEQYF. CDR3 nucleotide sequence: TGCAGCGTTGAAGGGGGGCTAAACAGGGGGCCCCACGAGCAGTACTTC.

The chain recombines TRBV28 with TRBJ2-7; TRBD2 might be the D (5 bases). CDR3 size: 13 residues. V was pared by 3 bases and J by 4 bases, with 10 bases between. Per germline, CDR1 MDHEN and CDR2 SYDVKM. CDR3 nucleotides: TGTGCCAGCAGTTTGCCCCGGAGGTACGAGCAGTACTTC. Amino acids: CASSLPRRYEQYF.

This rearrangement joins TRBV12-3 or TRBV12-4 to TRBJ1-2; 8 bases are a match to TRBD1. The CDR3 has 12 residues. Trimming at V came to 6 bases and at J to 8 bases, leaving 5 bases not matched to a gene. The CDR3 region has the DNA TGTGCCAGCAGGCAGGGGGCGGGCGGCTACACCTTC. Translation gives CASRQGAGGYTF.

This chain connects TRBV18 to TRBJ2-1, with D perhaps TRBD1 or TRBD2 (5 bases each). V was clipped by 3 bases and J by 3 bases, with 18 bases between them. The CDR3 totals 17 residues. Germline V gene lookup returns CDR1 KGHSH and CDR2 LQKENI. CDR3 protein: CASSPGFGTQIYNEQFF. In DNA form, the CDR3 reads TGTGCCAGCTCACCGGGATTCGGGACCCAGATCTACAATGAGCAGTTCTTC.

This clonotype was counted once. The rearrangement links TRBV3-1 to TRBJ2-1; 13 bases are shared with TRBD2. There are 20 residues in the CDR3. V lost 3 bases and J lost 9; bases outside the gene matches: 20. In germline, CDR1 is LGHDT, CDR2 YNNKEL (reference sequence). CDR3 in amino acids: CASSQDRKTSGRRLLGEQFF. In nucleotides, the CDR3 is TGTGCCAGCAGCCAGGATAGGAAGACTAGCGGGAGGCGACTTTTGGGTGAGCAGTTCTTC.

The genes are TRBV28 and TRBJ1-6; D might be TRBD1 (5 bases). Germline assignment: CDR1 MDHEN and CDR2 SYDVKM. Trimming pared 11 bases from V and 7 bases from J, leaving 18 bases between. The length of the CDR3 is 14 residues. CDR3 residues: CASYGQGDNSPLHF. The CDR3 DNA sequence: TGTGCCTCCTATGGGCAGGGTGACAATTCACCCCTCCACTTT.

This clonotype was seen at least ten times. The chain combines TRBV29-1 with TRBJ2-1; the D gene is possibly TRBD1 (6 bases). Germline CDR1 is SQVTM and CDR2 is ANQGSEA. Trimming left V 5 bases short and J 9 bases short, with 11 bases between. This CDR3 has 11 amino acids. In DNA, the CDR3 is TGCAGCGTTCACAGGGTCGGTGAGCAGTTCTTC. Residues: CSVHRVGEQFF.

This clonotype was detected many times. CDR3 in amino acids: CASSPMGLGLDEQFF. The CDR3 bases are TGTGCCAGCTCACCAATGGGACTAGGCCTTGATGAGCAGTTCTTC. The chain employs TRBV18 and TRBJ2-1; 8 bases line up with TRBD2. Germline CDR1 is KGHSH and CDR2 is LQKENI. With 2 bases clipped from V and 8 bases from J, the junction kept 8 bases outside the gene matches. The length of the CDR3 is 15 residues. The whole variable domain, remainder taken from reference TRBV18 and TRBJ2-1, is NAGVMQNPRHLVRRRGQEARLRCSPMKGHSHVYWYRQLPEEGLKFMVYLQKENIIDESGMPKERFSAEFPKEGPSILRIQQVVRGDSAAYFCASSPMGLGLDEQFFGPGTRLTVL.

This chain joins TRBV28 and TRBJ1-1; D uncertain. CDR3 size: 14 residues. CDR1 and CDR2 from the germline V gene are MDHEN and SYDVKM. V was shortened by 6 bases and J by 2 bases, with 13 bases between the two germline ends. DNA of the CDR3: TGTGCCAGCAGGGACTGGGGAGAAAACACTGAAGCTTTCTTT. Translation gives CASRDWGENTEAFF.

J is TRBJ2-7 and V is TRBV7-9; D possibly corresponds to TRBD2 (7 bases). The CDR3 consists of 11 residues. The germline V and J ends were trimmed by 8 bases and 7 bases, with 12 bases remaining between them. The germline CDR1 and CDR2 sequences are SEHNR and FQNEAQ (reference sequence). The CDR3 nucleotides read TGTGCCAGCCAAGAGGGGGGGGAGCAGTACTTC. This codes for CASQEGGEQYF.

The J gene is TRBJ2-7, the V gene TRBV15; D perhaps matches TRBD1 (5 bases). The length of the CDR3 is 14 residues. Trimming removed 0 bases from V and 2 bases from J, with 8 bases in between. From germline, CDR1 is LNHNV and CDR2 YYDKDF (reference sequence). CDR3 DNA: TGTGCCACCAGCAGAGATCAGGGTGCCTACGAGCAGTACTTC. Translated: CATSRDQGAYEQYF. Using reference TRBV15 and TRBJ2-7 for the parts outside the CDR3, the full variable domain is DAMVIQNPRYQVTQFGKPVTLSCSQTLNHNVMYWYQQKSSQAPKLLFHYYDKDFNNEADTPDNFQSRRPNTSFCFLDIRSPGLGDTAMYLCATSRDQGAYEQYFGPGTRLTVT.

In this sample, this clonotype turned up many times. The chain is built from TRBV30 and TRBJ1-3; tentative D call: TRBD1 (6 bases). Germline loops: CDR1 GTSNPN, CDR2 SVGIG (reference sequence). This CDR3 comprises 15 residues. The V and J ends lost 4 bases and 7 bases respectively, with 20 bases between them. The CDR3 is CAWTPIGGIGNTIYF. CDR3 sequence (DNA): TGTGCCTGGACCCCAATAGGGGGGATCGGCAACACCATATATTTT.

The chain uses TRBV9 and TRBJ2-3, with D possibly being TRBD1 or TRBD2 (5 bases each). The length of the CDR3 is 15 residues. Germline V gives CDR1 SGDLS, CDR2 YYNGEE. Trimming stripped 3 bases from V and 3 bases from J, with 14 bases between. The CDR3 reads CASSGGYDVTDTQYF. CDR3 DNA: TGTGCCAGCAGCGGGGGGTACGACGTTACAGATACGCAGTATTTT.

This clonotype was observed a handful of times. The chain recombines TRBV6-1 with TRBJ1-3; possible D gene TRBD1, 5 bases. This CDR3 region has 13 residues. V was clipped by 5 bases and J by 2 bases, with 7 bases between them. Germline V gene data show CDR1 as MNHNS and CDR2 as SASEGT. In DNA form, the CDR3 reads TGTGCCAGCAGTCAAGGGGCTGGAAACACCATATATTTT. Amino acid sequence: CASSQGAGNTIYF.

This clonotype was picked up many times. J is TRBJ2-4 and V is TRBV30; possibly TRBD1 or TRBD2 for D (5 bases each). CDR3 length: 16 amino acids. The V gene's germline CDR1 is GTSNPN and CDR2 SVGIG (reference sequence). The V end lost 2 bases, the J end lost 2 bases, and 16 bases lay between the germline ends. The CDR3 nucleotides are TGTGCCTGGAGTAGGGATACGGGACCAACCAAAAACATTCAGTACTTC. This translates into CAWSRDTGPTKNIQYF.

The rearrangement joins TRBV19 to TRBJ1-5; perhaps TRBD1 as D (5 bases). The CDR3 is 15 residues long. The V gene lost 2 bases and the J gene lost 4 bases, with 12 bases spanning the gap. The germline CDR1 and CDR2 sequences are LNHDA and SQIVND (reference sequence). The CDR3 coding sequence is TGTGCCAGTAGTATAATGGTGAGGGGTAATCAGCCCCAGCATTTT. Encoded protein: CASSIMVRGNQPQHF. Variable domain in full (rest from reference TRBV19 and TRBJ1-5): DGGITQSPKYLFRKEGQNVTLSCEQNLNHDAMYWYRQDPGQGLRLIYYSQIVNDFQKGDIAEGYSVSREKKESFPLTVTSAQKNPTAFYLCASSIMVRGNQPQHFGDGTRLSIL.

This chain links TRBV7-9 with TRBJ1-4, with TRBD1 matching 7 bases. CDR1 SEHNR and CDR2 FQNEAQ come from the germline V gene (reference sequence). Trimming at V came to 5 bases and at J to 8 bases, leaving 14 bases not matched to a gene. This CDR3 is 16 amino acids long. CDR3 loop: CASSRWRQGRQEKLFF. CDR3 nucleotides: TGTGCCAGCAGCCGCTGGAGACAGGGTAGGCAAGAAAAACTGTTTTTT. Drawing the rest from reference TRBV7-9 and TRBJ1-4, the complete variable domain is DTGVSQNPRHKITKRGQNVTFRCDPISEHNRLYWYRQTLGQGPEFLTYFQNEAQLEKSRLLSDRFSAERPKGSFSTLEIQRTEQGDSAMYLCASSRWRQGRQEKLFFGSGTQLSVL.